The 19 T cell receptor beta chains listed next were all sequenced from one sample in a study of blood T cell repertoires in COVID-19. Method: immunoSEQ multiplex PCR; TCRdb's copy keeps in-frame clones and lacks some. This table holds roughly 280,000 clones, 75% to 90% found once. The sequenced sample consisted of PBMCs or T cells enriched from blood (not recorded which). The receptors come from a woman aged 18-29 years who had recovered from COVID-19.

The chain is built from TRBV9 and TRBJ1-1; D is uncertain. Germline CDR1 reads SGDLS; CDR2 reads YYNGEE. This CDR3 has 13 residues. Trimming shortened V by 0 bases and J by 4 bases, and 7 bases separated the two germline ends. The CDR3 coding sequence is TGTGCCAGCAGCGTAGATCCCGGCACTGAAGCTTTCTTT. Protein: CASSVDPGTEAFF.

The gene calls are TRBV2 and TRBJ1-1; possible D gene TRBD1, 6 bases. Germline CDR1 reads SNHLY; CDR2 reads FYNNEI. V was pared by 6 bases and J by 4 bases, with 15 bases between. The CDR3 sequence is 14 residues long. The CDR3 is CASRPRGGGTEAFF. The DNA for the CDR3 is TGTGCCAGCAGACCCAGGGGTGGGGGCACTGAAGCTTTCTTT.

The chain employs TRBV11-2 and TRBJ2-5, with D uncertain. The CDR3 runs 12 residues. Between the trimmed V and J ends, which lost 0 bases and 5 bases, there was a span of 4 bases. From germline, CDR1 is SGHAT and CDR2 FQNNGV. The CDR3 spells CASSLERETQYF. The CDR3 DNA reads TGTGCCAGCAGCTTAGAGAGGGAGACCCAGTACTTC.

V and J are TRBV28 and TRBJ2-1; TRBD1 aligns across 7 bases. Trimming at V came to 3 bases and at J to 0 bases, leaving 11 bases not matched to a gene. CDR1 is MDHEN, CDR2 SYDVKM, per germline. This CDR3 region has 18 residues. In DNA, the CDR3 is TGTGCCAGCAGTTTCCCGGGACAGTTAGTCAGCTCCTACAATGAGCAGTTCTTC. Translated, it gives CASSFPGQLVSSYNEQFF.

This clone was observed a handful of times. The chain employs TRBV7-8 and TRBJ1-2, with D perhaps TRBD1 (5 bases). The length of the CDR3 is 14 residues. V shed 1 base and J shed 3 bases, with 9 bases lying between them. The germline gives CDR1 SGHVS, CDR2 FQNEAQ. The CDR3 DNA sequence: TGTGCCAGCAGCTTAGGGGGGGACCACTATGGCTACACCTTC. Its protein is CASSLGGDHYGYTF.

The chain employs TRBV11-2 and TRBJ2-3; D is perhaps TRBD1 (5 bases). The ends were cut back, 1 base at V and 4 bases at J, with 18 bases in the middle. Germline CDR1 and CDR2: SGHAT and FQNNGV. This CDR3 region has 17 residues. The CDR3, as DNA: TGTGCCAGCAGCTTAGGGGGTCGGGCAGGGCGAGCAGATACGCAGTATTTT. The encoded protein is CASSLGGRAGRADTQYF.

For the CDR3, the DNA is TGTGCCAGCAGCCAAGCTCAGAGAACAGGGTCCAATGAGCAGTTCTTC. This sequence encodes CASSQAQRTGSNEQFF. This sequence joins TRBV3-1 (or the pseudogene TRBV3-2) and TRBJ2-1; TRBD1 is a possible D gene (6 bases). The V end was cut by 1 base, the J end by 6 bases, with 16 bases between. Germline CDR1 reads LGHDT; CDR2 reads YNNKEL (reference sequence). This CDR3 is 16 amino acids long.

The chain carries TRBV12-3 or TRBV12-4 and TRBJ2-5; D is uncertain. The CDR3 contains 11 residues. V was trimmed by 3 bases and J by 6 bases, leaving 5 bases between them. The CDR3 coding sequence is TGTGCCAGCAGTTTCGACAAGACCCAGTACTTC. This sequence encodes CASSFDKTQYF.

This sequence joins TRBV7-2 and TRBJ2-1, with D possibly TRBD2 on 7 matching bases. Germline CDR1 reads SGHTA; CDR2 reads FQGNSA. The germline V and J ends were trimmed by 6 bases and 10 bases, with 22 bases remaining between them. CDR3 size: 15 residues. DNA for the CDR3: TGTGCCAGCAGTCTTGGGGGGGCGATGGTTTACGAGCAGTTCTTC. This sequence encodes CASSLGGAMVYEQFF.

The rearrangement links TRBV28 to TRBJ1-1; 7 positions agree with TRBD1. Trimming removed 6 bases from V and 7 bases from J; junction bases left unmatched: 8. Germline V gives CDR1 MDHEN, CDR2 SYDVKM. The CDR3 has 13 amino acids. CDR3 in DNA: TGTGCCAGCAGCGACAGGGAAGAAGGTGAAGCTTTCTTT. This translates into CASSDREEGEAFF.

This clone was recorded a few times. The V call is TRBV28, the J call TRBJ2-7; 8 nucleotides line up with TRBD1. Germline loops: CDR1 MDHEN, CDR2 SYDVKM. CDR3 length equals 15 residues. V was clipped by 2 bases and J by 5 bases; unmatched bases: 8. In DNA form, the CDR3 reads TGTGCCAGCAGTTTAACGGACAGGGTATACAACGAGCAGTACTTC. It codes for CASSLTDRVYNEQYF.

This clone was seen once. The chain couples TRBV6-5 to TRBJ1-2; D is uncertain. The V gene lost 6 bases and the J gene lost 3 bases, with 11 bases spanning the gap. CDR3 size: 13 residues. From germline, CDR1 is MNHEY and CDR2 SVGAGI. The CDR3 DNA sequence: TGTGCCAGCAGCGTTCAAGGAGACTATGGCTACACCTTC. Amino acid sequence: CASSVQGDYGYTF.

V and J are TRBV24-1 and TRBJ1-2; D is ambiguous. CDR1 and CDR2 (germline): KGHDR, SFDVKD. The CDR3 is 13 amino acids. Trimming shortened V by 6 bases and J by 8 bases, and 15 bases separated the two germline ends. As DNA, the CDR3 is TGTGCCACCAGTCCGCACGGGAAGGAGGGCTACACCTTC. This encodes CATSPHGKEGYTF.

The V and J genes are TRBV5-1 and TRBJ1-2, with D tentatively TRBD1 (6 bases). Trimming stripped 5 bases from V and 5 bases from J, with 22 bases between. Germline V gives CDR1 SGHRS, CDR2 YFSETQ. This CDR3 is built from 16 residues. The CDR3 here is CASSLKYRAARYGYTF. CDR3 DNA sequence: TGCGCCAGCAGTCTGAAGTACAGGGCCGCCCGGTATGGCTACACCTTC.

This chain joins TRBV28 and TRBJ1-5, with 10 positions matching TRBD1. V trimming: 7 bases; J trimming: 0 bases; junction bases outside the gene matches: 15. Germline lookup yields CDR1 MDHEN and CDR2 SYDVKM. This CDR3 region has 19 residues. The CDR3 here is CASKGEIGDRGYSNQPQHF. In DNA form, the CDR3 reads TGTGCCAGCAAAGGGGAGATAGGGGACAGGGGATATAGCAATCAGCCCCAGCATTTT.

The chain is built from TRBV6-5 and TRBJ2-7; the D is unclear. V lost 6 bases and J 3 bases, leaving 12 bases between the germline ends. Germline CDR1 MNHEY, CDR2 SVGAGI. CDR3 length: 13 amino acids. CDR3: CASRSRPSYEQYF. Written as DNA, the CDR3 is TGTGCCAGCAGATCAAGGCCTAGCTACGAGCAGTACTTC.

The chain links TRBV5-1 to TRBJ1-2, with D unclear. The length of the CDR3 is 13 residues. Germline CDR1 SGHRS, CDR2 YFSETQ. The V gene lost 0 bases and the J gene lost 8 bases, with 11 bases spanning the gap. DNA of the CDR3: TGCGCCAGCAGCTTGGGTCCATCGGGGGGCTACACCTTC. Its translation is CASSLGPSGGYTF.

The V call is TRBV13, the J call TRBJ2-2; no clear D. V shed 5 bases and J shed 1 base, with 2 bases lying between them. This CDR3 comprises 12 residues. In germline, CDR1 is PRHDT, CDR2 FYEKMQ (reference sequence). CDR3 nucleotide sequence: TGTGCCAGCAGCCTGAACACCGGGGAGCTGTTTTTT. Translating it yields CASSLNTGELFF. Complete variable domain (other parts from reference TRBV13 and TRBJ2-2): AAGVIQSPRHLIKEKRETATLKCYPIPRHDTVYWYQQGPGQDPQFLISFYEKMQSDKGSIPDRFSAQQFSDYHSELNMSSLELGDSALYFCASSLNTGELFFGEGSRLTVL.

V and J are TRBV5-4 and TRBJ1-1; 9 bases agree with TRBD1. Germline CDR1 and CDR2: SGHNT and YYREEE (reference sequence). The CDR3 is 15 amino acids. The trim removed 3 bases at V and 3 bases at J, leaving 6 bases unmatched. This chain's CDR3 is CASSSRDRADTEAFF. The DNA of the CDR3 is TGTGCCAGCAGCTCCCGGGACAGGGCGGACACTGAAGCTTTCTTT. Based on the CDR3 plus reference TRBV5-4 and TRBJ1-1, the full variable domain is ETGVTQSPTHLIKTRGQQVTLRCSSQSGHNTVSWYQQALGQGPQFIFQYYREEENGRGNFPPRFSGLQFPNYSSELNVNALELDDSALYLCASSSRDRADTEAFFGQGTRLTVV.